A single sample gave rise to the 16 T cell receptor beta chains below, sequenced in a study of identical twins. Each CDR3 protein gets one entry after TCRdb re-called the 5' RACE reads with MiXCR. The data contain roughly 1,500,000 distinct CDR3 sequences, under 35% of them singletons. Sequenced: cord blood. The receptors were gathered from a newborn girl in good health.

This chain uses TRBV5-1 with TRBJ2-5; D not resolved. This CDR3 comprises 14 residues. Germline values: CDR1 SGHRS, CDR2 YFSETQ. Trimming took off 4 bases at V and 2 bases at J, with 12 bases between the two ends. The CDR3 loop is CASSRRARQETQYF. The CDR3 coding sequence is TGCGCCAGCAGCCGCCGGGCTCGACAAGAGACCCAGTACTTC.

In its sample, this clonotype was seen once. The chain uses TRBV18 and TRBJ2-3; 7 nucleotides agree with TRBD2. V lost 3 bases to trimming and J lost 4 bases; unmatched junction nucleotides: 13. The germline gives CDR1 KGHSH, CDR2 LQKENI. This CDR3 is built from 17 residues. The CDR3, as DNA: TGTGCCAGCTCACCCTCGCGGACTAGTCCCCCCGCAGATACGCAGTATTTT. Amino acid sequence: CASSPSRTSPPADTQYF.

A few counts support this clonotype. This sequence joins TRBV25-1 and TRBJ2-7; D is unresolved. The V end was cut by 0 bases, the J end by 7 bases, with 7 bases between. Germline V gene lookup returns CDR1 MGHDK and CDR2 SYGVNS. The CDR3 contains 12 residues. The CDR3 DNA follows: TGTGCCAGCAGTGAATATATAGGGGAGCAGTACTTC. The encoded protein is CASSEYIGEQYF.

This clonotype was seen many times. V and J are TRBV29-1 and TRBJ2-6, with D possibly called TRBD1 or TRBD2 (5 bases each). Trimming cost V 8 bases and J 1 base, with 12 bases left between them. CDR3 length: 14 residues. Germline-derived CDR1 and CDR2 are SQVTM and ANQGSEA. The CDR3 coding sequence is TGCAGCTCGGGGCCTCATTCTGGGGCCAACGTCCTGACTTTC. Encoded protein: CSSGPHSGANVLTF.

This clonotype was detected a few times. The genes are TRBV20-1 and TRBJ2-5; no definite D call. The V and J ends lost 2 bases and 1 base respectively, with 8 bases between them. This CDR3 has 13 amino acids. CDR1 DFQATT and CDR2 SNEGSKA come from the germline V gene (reference sequence). The CDR3 coding sequence is TGCAGTGCTAGATGGGGTATCCAAGAGACCCAGTACTTC. Protein product: CSARWGIQETQYF.

This clonotype was counted a few times. The rearrangement uses TRBV20-1 and TRBJ2-1; D ambiguous. This CDR3 is built from 16 residues. Per the germline V gene, CDR1 is DFQATT and CDR2 is SNEGSKA (reference sequence). V shed 1 base and J shed 2 bases, with 15 bases lying between them. In nucleotides, the CDR3 is TGCAGTGCTAGAGGACGTCGGGTAGGCCCCTACAATGAGCAGTTCTTC. Translated, it gives CSARGRRVGPYNEQFF.

The rearrangement joins TRBV7-2 to TRBJ2-7; 9 positions match TRBD1. CDR3 length: 13 amino acids. V shed 8 bases and J 5 bases; nucleotides not matched to a gene: 7. Germline-derived CDR1 and CDR2 are SGHTA and FQGNSA. CDR3 loop: CASARDRVNEQYF. The CDR3, as DNA: TGTGCCAGCGCCCGGGACAGGGTGAACGAGCAGTACTTC.

This clonotype occurred once. V is TRBV6-4 and J is TRBJ2-3, with TRBD2 identical over 9 bases. Germline lookup yields CDR1 MRHNA and CDR2 SNTAGT. Losses at the gene ends were 4 bases for V and 4 bases for J; bases not matched to a gene: 6. There are 15 residues in the CDR3. The DNA for the CDR3 is TGTGCCAGCAGTGCCGGGACTAGCCTCCCAGATACGCAGTATTTT. Translation gives CASSAGTSLPDTQYF.

The V gene is TRBV3-1, the J gene TRBJ2-7; 10 bases agree with TRBD2. This CDR3 is built from 15 residues. Germline V lookup: CDR1 LGHDT, CDR2 YNNKEL (reference sequence). J lost 4 bases, V lost 2 bases, and 5 bases had no gene match. The CDR3 here is CASSQSSSGSYEQYF. Here the CDR3 DNA reads TGTGCCAGCAGCCAATCATCTAGCGGGAGTTACGAGCAGTACTTC.

This clonotype was counted many times. The chain uses TRBV29-1 and TRBJ2-3; D is perhaps TRBD1 or TRBD2 (5 bases each). The CDR3 totals 14 residues. From germline, CDR1 is SQVTM and CDR2 ANQGSEA. V was shortened by 1 base and J by 2 bases, with 10 bases between the two germline ends. The CDR3 DNA reads as TGCAGCGTTGAAGGGGGACCTTCCACAGATACGCAGTATTTT. It yields the protein CSVEGGPSTDTQYF.

This clonotype was picked up a small number of times. The J gene is TRBJ2-4, the V gene TRBV7-2; D perhaps matches TRBD2 (6 bases). The V gene's germline CDR1 is SGHTA and CDR2 FQGNSA. The CDR3 is made up of 15 amino acids. Trimming took off 5 bases at V and 2 bases at J, with 13 bases between the two ends. Here the CDR3 reads CASSDRLVSKNIQYF. The CDR3 DNA reads as TGTGCCAGCAGCGACAGACTAGTTTCCAAAAACATTCAGTACTTC.

The chain combines TRBV10-3 with TRBJ1-4; the D is unclear. The germline V and J ends were trimmed by 4 bases and 4 bases, with 16 bases remaining between them. Germline assignment: CDR1 ENHRY and CDR2 SYGVKD. The CDR3 is 16 residues long. The chain's CDR3 is CAISALGWQINEKLFF. The CDR3, as DNA: TGTGCCATCAGTGCTTTAGGCTGGCAGATTAATGAAAAACTGTTTTTT.

This chain uses TRBV4-1 with TRBJ2-1; D may be TRBD1 (6 bases). The length of the CDR3 is 13 residues. With 3 bases removed from V and 10 bases from J, the gap between germline ends came to 13 bases. The V gene's germline CDR1 is MGHRA and CDR2 YSYEKL. CDR3 in DNA: TGCGCCAGCAGCCATATTGCCGGGACAGAGCAGTTCTTC. The encoded protein is CASSHIAGTEQFF.

This clonotype has just a few counts. The CDR3 reads CATRVGGTYEQYF. The CDR3 DNA follows: TGTGCCACCCGGGTAGGAGGGACCTACGAGCAGTACTTC. The V and J genes are TRBV15 and TRBJ2-7; possible D gene TRBD2, 6 bases. CDR3 size: 13 residues. Trimming pared 8 bases from V and 2 bases from J, leaving 13 bases between. Germline V gene sequence: CDR1 LNHNV, CDR2 YYDKDF (reference sequence). The full variable domain, with the rest looked up from reference TRBV15 and TRBJ2-7, is DAMVIQNPRYQVTQFGKPVTLSCSQTLNHNVMYWYQQKSSQAPKLLFHYYDKDFNNEADTPDNFQSRRPNTSFCFLDIRSPGLGDTAMYLCATRVGGTYEQYFGPGTRLTVT.

This clonotype has a handful of counts. The chain joins TRBV18 to TRBJ2-7, with TRBD1 matching 11 bases. The V segment lost 0 bases and the J segment 3 bases; nucleotides outside the gene matches: 4. The length of the CDR3 is 16 residues. Germline CDR1 and CDR2: KGHSH and LQKENI. The CDR3 protein is CASSPPGTGGIYEQYF. The CDR3 DNA reads TGTGCCAGCTCACCACCAGGGACAGGGGGTATCTACGAGCAGTACTTC.

The J gene is TRBJ1-2, the V gene TRBV10-3, with a weak D call TRBD1 (6 bases). This CDR3 is built from 15 residues. In germline, CDR1 is ENHRY, CDR2 SYGVKD. The germline V and J ends were trimmed by 0 bases and 2 bases, with 10 bases remaining between them. The CDR3 region has the DNA TGTGCCATCAGTGAGTCTCAGGGGAACAACTATGGCTACACCTTC. The encoded protein is CAISESQGNNYGYTF.